This record covers a single TCR beta chain. Its antigen remains unidentified. Trimming pared 0 bases from V and 1 base from J, leaving 6 bases between. This CDR3 contains 14 residues. Germline CDR1 reads SGHTA; CDR2 reads FQGNSA. These data come from a study of lung T cells in sarcoidosis with Löfgren's syndrome. Study-level findings and limits: Versus controls, Löfgren's syndrome patients reportedly showed TRAV12-1 and TRBV2 as most expanded. Multiple Löfgren's syndrome patients reportedly shared TRAV12-1 and TRBV2 CDR3 motifs. These T cells were suggested, not shown, to recognize a putative antigen.

TCRdb recomputed calls from the reads with MiXCR, one row per CDR3 protein. The sample lists 8,500 to 9,500 distinct CDR3 sequences; approximately 21% were seen once. Material for sequencing was CD4+ T cells from bronchoalveolar lavage fluid. The sequence was collected from a human donor with sarcoidosis (Löfgren's syndrome or another form), or a control subject (not recorded which). This sequence joins TRBV7-2 and TRBJ1-1; D unresolved. CDR3 protein: CASSLAVSNTEAFF. CDR3 DNA sequence: TGTGCCAGCAGCTTAGCAGTTTCGAACACTGAAGCTTTCTTT. The whole variable domain, remainder taken from reference TRBV7-2 and TRBJ1-1, is GAGVSQSPSNKVTEKGKDVELRCDPISGHTALYWYRQSLGQGLEFLIYFQGNSAPDKSGLPSDRFSAERTGGSVSTLTIQRTQQEDSAVYLCASSLAVSNTEAFFGQGTRLTVV.